These 9 T cell receptor beta chains share one sample of origin, sequenced in a study of post-analysis software for immune sequencing data. Findings and caveats of the study: In patients, TRBV5-6, TRBV5-1 and TRBV20-1 belonged to five or six TRBV segments found more frequently than in controls.

Unique molecular identifiers had been added to the TCR beta cDNA libraries. One entry per CDR3 protein, called by TCRdb with MiXCR from the PCR reads. The sample carries over 300,000 distinct CDR3 sequences, about a third recorded once. These receptors lack a known antigen. The sequenced material came from blood. The origin of the receptors is a girl between 5 and 17 years old with multiple sclerosis.

The rearrangement uses TRBV4-1 and TRBJ2-7; D perhaps matches TRBD2 (5 bases). From germline, CDR1 is MGHRA and CDR2 YSYEKL. The CDR3 is made up of 15 amino acids. Trimming cost V 4 bases and J 0 bases, with 13 bases left between them. The CDR3 region has the DNA TGCGCCAGCAGCCCGATCGGGGTGGTCTCCTACGAGCAGTACTTC. Translating it yields CASSPIGVVSYEQYF.

The V call is TRBV13, the J call TRBJ1-6; tentative D call: TRBD1 (5 bases). Per the germline V gene, CDR1 is PRHDT and CDR2 is FYEKMQ (reference sequence). The CDR3 contains 12 residues. V was shortened by 6 bases and J by 12 bases, with 12 bases between the two germline ends. Here the CDR3 DNA reads TGTGCCAGCAGTTCCTCGGGGGGACCCCTCCACTTT. This translates into CASSSSGGPLHF.

The V gene is TRBV20-1, the J gene TRBJ1-4; TRBD1 matches 12 bases. Trimming took 2 bases from V and 7 from J; bases not matched to a gene: 14. The CDR3 runs 18 residues. Germline CDR1 is DFQATT and CDR2 is SNEGSKA (reference sequence). CDR3 nucleotide sequence: TGCAGTGCTAGATTGCCGGGACAGGGGGCTCCGAGGGGTGAAAAACTGTTTTTT. Its protein product is CSARLPGQGAPRGEKLFF.

CDR3 residues: CASSPPDRVLRSYEQYF. CDR3 sequence (DNA): TGTGCCAGCAGCCCCCCGGACAGGGTATTAAGGAGCTACGAGCAGTACTTC. This sequence joins TRBV5-8 and TRBJ2-7, with 8 bases identical to TRBD1. The CDR3 sequence is 17 residues long. V lost 4 bases and J lost 3; bases outside the gene matches: 15. Germline-derived CDR1 and CDR2 are SGHTS and YDEGEE.

V usage is TRBV29-1 and J usage is TRBJ1-2; the match to TRBD1 covers 11 bases. V was clipped by 7 bases and J by 4 bases; unmatched bases: 5. This CDR3 has 13 residues. The germline V gene encodes CDR1 SQVTM and CDR2 ANQGSEA. Here the CDR3 DNA reads TGCAGCGGCGGGACAGGGGGGGGCTATGGCTACACCTTC. Amino acid sequence: CSGGTGGGYGYTF.

The J gene is TRBJ2-1, the V gene TRBV7-3; 8 bases line up with TRBD2. Germline CDR1 and CDR2: SGHTA and FQGTGA. The CDR3 runs 15 residues. The ends lost 2 bases at V and 4 bases at J; junction bases unmatched: 4. The CDR3 DNA is TGTGCCAGCAGCTTACCCGGGGGGGCGTACAATGAGCAGTTCTTC. This encodes CASSLPGGAYNEQFF.

This clonotype was seen at least ten times. This rearrangement joins TRBV12-3 or TRBV12-4 to TRBJ2-3; 8 bases agree with TRBD2. Trimming took 5 bases from V and 0 from J; bases not matched to a gene: 1. The length of the CDR3 is 14 residues. CDR3 nucleotides: TGTGCCAGCAGTGGACTAGCTAGCACAGATACGCAGTATTTT. It specifies CASSGLASTDTQYF.

V and J are TRBV29-1 and TRBJ1-1; D gene uncertain. CDR3 length: 13 residues. CDR1 SQVTM and CDR2 ANQGSEA come from the germline V gene. V lost 7 bases and J lost 1, with 13 bases in between. CDR3 sequence reads: CSANREANTEAFF. The CDR3 DNA sequence: TGCAGCGCTAACAGAGAGGCGAACACTGAAGCTTTCTTT. Full variable domain (remainder filled in from reference TRBV29-1 and TRBJ1-1): SAVISQKPSRDICQRGTSLTIQCQVDSQVTMMFWYRQQPGQSLTLIATANQGSEATYESGFVIDKFPISRPNLTFSTLTVSNMSPEDSSIYLCSANREANTEAFFGQGTRLTVV.

Only a few counts were recorded for this clonotype. The gene calls are TRBV4-1 and TRBJ2-1; a weak D match, TRBD1 (5 bases). Looked up from germline, CDR1 is MGHRA and CDR2 is YSYEKL. The CDR3 length is 14 residues. V gave up 0 bases and J gave up 14 bases, with 17 bases separating them. The chain's CDR3 is CASSQDPLEAREFF. CDR3 DNA sequence: TGCGCCAGCAGCCAAGACCCCCTAGAAGCCAGGGAGTTCTTC.